Below, 4 T cell receptor beta chains from the same sample are listed, as sequenced in a study of blood T cell repertoires in COVID-19. Profiling relied on immunoSEQ multiplex PCR, and the TCRdb table lists in-frame clones only, not all of them. The table has under 15,000 clones, around 76% seen once; the top ten hold roughly 41%. The material sequenced was peripheral blood. The receptors shown here come from a woman older than 75 with acute or convalescent COVID-19.

The V and J genes are TRBV7-9 and TRBJ1-1; D is uncertain. The germline V gene has CDR1 SEHNR and CDR2 FQNEAQ (reference sequence). CDR3 size: 15 residues. V was pared by 7 bases and J by 0 bases, with 15 bases between. CDR3 amino acids: CASTSGTIMNTEAFF. The DNA for the CDR3 is TGTGCCAGCACCTCGGGAACAATCATGAACACTGAAGCTTTCTTT.

CDR3 DNA: TGTGCCAGCAGCTTGCACACAGGGGGCCTCTACGAGCAGTACTTC. As protein: CASSLHTGGLYEQYF. The chain joins TRBV5-4 to TRBJ2-7, with 9 positions matching TRBD1. Germline CDR1 and CDR2: SGHNT and YYREEE (reference sequence). The CDR3 spans 15 residues. Trimming at V came to 1 base and at J to 3 bases, leaving 5 bases not matched to a gene.

The chain links TRBV5-4 to TRBJ2-5, with D possibly TRBD2 on 5 matching bases. The CDR3 spans 11 residues. V lost 4 bases and J 5 bases, leaving 6 bases between the germline ends. The germline V gene has CDR1 SGHNT and CDR2 YYREEE (reference sequence). The CDR3, as DNA: TGTGCCAGCAGCCGCGGGGAGACCCAGTACTTC. Its translation is CASSRGETQYF.

The genes are TRBV11-2 and TRBJ2-5; 14 bases match TRBD2. After removal of 8 bases from V and 4 bases from J, the junction contained 0 bases not matched to a gene. CDR3 length: 13 amino acids. Germline V gene data show CDR1 as SGHAT and CDR2 as FQNNGV. This chain's CDR3 is CASGLAGGETQYF. Here the CDR3 DNA reads TGTGCCAGCGGACTAGCGGGGGGAGAGACCCAGTACTTC.